This T cell receptor beta chain emerged from a study of CD8+ T cells in alopecia areata. The V end was cut by 0 bases, the J end by 9 bases, with 17 bases between. CDR3 length: 15 residues. Per the germline V gene, CDR1 is ENHRY and CDR2 is SYGVKD. Reverse transcribed after extraction, RNA yielded cDNA as the sequencing template. Here immunoSEQ multiplex PCR was the method, and the copy in TCRdb shows in-frame clones only, minus some. The sample consists of approximately 150,000 clones, over 45% of them appearing once. This receptor was obtained from a human donor with alopecia areata. This sequence joins TRBV10-3 and TRBJ2-5, with TRBD1 as a possible D gene (6 bases). The sample taken for sequencing was CD4+ T cells sorted from blood. CDR3 amino acids: CAISESRDTSLPQYF. In DNA, the CDR3 is TGTGCCATCAGTGAGTCTAGGGACACTTCCTTGCCCCAGTACTTC.